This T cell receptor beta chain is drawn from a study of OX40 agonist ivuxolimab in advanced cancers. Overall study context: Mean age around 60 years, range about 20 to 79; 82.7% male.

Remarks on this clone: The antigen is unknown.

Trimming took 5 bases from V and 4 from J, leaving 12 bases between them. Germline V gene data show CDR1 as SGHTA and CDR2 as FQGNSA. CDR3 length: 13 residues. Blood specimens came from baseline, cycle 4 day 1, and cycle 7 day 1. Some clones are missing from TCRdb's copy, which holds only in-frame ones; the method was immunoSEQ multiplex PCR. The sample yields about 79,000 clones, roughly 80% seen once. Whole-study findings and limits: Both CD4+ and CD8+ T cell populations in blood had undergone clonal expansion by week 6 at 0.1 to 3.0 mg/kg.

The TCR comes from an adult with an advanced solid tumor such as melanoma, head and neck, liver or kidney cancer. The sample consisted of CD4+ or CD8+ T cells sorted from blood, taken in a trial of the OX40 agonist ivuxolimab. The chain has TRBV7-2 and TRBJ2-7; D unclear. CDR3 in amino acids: CASSQSLPYEQYF. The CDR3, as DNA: TGTGCCAGCAGCCAATCCCTCCCATACGAGCAGTACTTC.